This TCR beta chain was recovered during a study of blood T cell repertoires in COVID-19. Study-wide context: Collection of acute and convalescent COVID-19 samples took place in the United States, Italy and Spain.

In terms of age and location, participants ranged from roughly 18 to 90 years and lived in roughly 22 US areas. Either two negative PCRs, clearance, or symptom resolution qualified Cohort 3 donors as recovered. This clone was picked up one time. The CDR3 length is 13 residues. J was trimmed by 5 bases and V by 4 bases; bases with no gene match: 2. Per germline, CDR1 SGHAT and CDR2 FQNNGV. In the authors' workflow: Nucleated cell counts were estimated from reference gene primer amplification. Produced via immunoSEQ multiplex PCR; TCRdb's table is partial and in-frame only. V and J calls and clone size are given by that table; D and trimming were obtained from the DNA. The sample lists 290,000 or so clones; around nine tenths were seen once.

This TCR was sampled from a woman between 18 and 29 years old who had recovered from COVID-19. Sequenced: PBMCs or T cells enriched from blood (not recorded which). The chain uses TRBV11-2 and TRBJ2-5; the match to TRBD1 covers 9 bases. CDR3 coding DNA: TGTGCCAGCAGCTGGGACAGGGCGGAGACCCAGTACTTC. Its protein product is CASSWDRAETQYF.